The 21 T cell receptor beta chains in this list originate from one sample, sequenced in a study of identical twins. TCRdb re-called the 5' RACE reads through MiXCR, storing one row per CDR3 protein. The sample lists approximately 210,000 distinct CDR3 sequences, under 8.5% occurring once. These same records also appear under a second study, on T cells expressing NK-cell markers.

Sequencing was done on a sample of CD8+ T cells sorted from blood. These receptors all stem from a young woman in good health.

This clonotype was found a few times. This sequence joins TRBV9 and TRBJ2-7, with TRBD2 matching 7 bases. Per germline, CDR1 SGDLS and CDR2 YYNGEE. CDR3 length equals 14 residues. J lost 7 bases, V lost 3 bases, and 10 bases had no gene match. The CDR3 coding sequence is TGTGCCAGCAGCGGAAGGACTAGGTCCTTTGAGCAGTACTTC. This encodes CASSGRTRSFEQYF.

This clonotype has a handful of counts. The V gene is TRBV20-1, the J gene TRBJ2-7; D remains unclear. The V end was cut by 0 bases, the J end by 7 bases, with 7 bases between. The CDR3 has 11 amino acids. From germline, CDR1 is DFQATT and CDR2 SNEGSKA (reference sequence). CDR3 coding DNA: TGCAGTGCTAGAGATTTTAATGAGCAGTACTTC. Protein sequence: CSARDFNEQYF.

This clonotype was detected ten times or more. Written as DNA, the CDR3 is TGTGCCAGCAGCCATGGGACTAGCGAGACGAATGAGCAGTTCTTC. Its protein product is CASSHGTSETNEQFF. The genes are TRBV9 and TRBJ2-1; 10 nucleotides align to TRBD2. From germline, CDR1 is SGDLS and CDR2 YYNGEE. The CDR3 extends over 15 amino acids. V dropped 4 bases and J dropped 7; count of bases not matched to a gene: 8.

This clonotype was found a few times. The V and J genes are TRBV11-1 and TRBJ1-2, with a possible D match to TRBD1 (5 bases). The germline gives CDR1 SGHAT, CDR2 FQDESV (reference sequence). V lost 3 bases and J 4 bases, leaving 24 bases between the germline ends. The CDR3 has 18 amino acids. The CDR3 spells CASSFSGPTDITRYGYTF. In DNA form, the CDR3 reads TGTGCCAGCAGCTTCTCCGGACCGACAGACATTACCCGCTATGGCTACACCTTC.

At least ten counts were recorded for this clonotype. CDR3 DNA: TGTGCCAGCAGCGGCACAGGGTTTGAGCAGTTCTTC. It codes for CASSGTGFEQFF. This sequence joins TRBV12-3 or TRBV12-4 and TRBJ2-1; the D gene is possibly TRBD1 (6 bases). Deletions cut 6 bases from V and 9 bases from J, with 12 bases between. This CDR3 has 12 residues.

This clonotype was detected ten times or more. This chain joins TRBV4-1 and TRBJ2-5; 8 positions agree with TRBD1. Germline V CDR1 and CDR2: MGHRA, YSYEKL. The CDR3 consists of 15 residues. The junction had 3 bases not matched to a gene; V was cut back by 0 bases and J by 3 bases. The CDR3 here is CASSQDLTGEETQYF. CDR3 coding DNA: TGCGCCAGCAGCCAAGATCTGACAGGGGAAGAGACCCAGTACTTC.

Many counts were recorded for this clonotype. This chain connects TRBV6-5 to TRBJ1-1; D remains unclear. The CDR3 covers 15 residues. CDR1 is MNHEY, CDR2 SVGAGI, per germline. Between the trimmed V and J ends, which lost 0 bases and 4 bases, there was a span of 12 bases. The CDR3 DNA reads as TGTGCCAGCAGTTACTCGAACGGAGGGCTCACTGAAGCTTTCTTT. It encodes CASSYSNGGLTEAFF.

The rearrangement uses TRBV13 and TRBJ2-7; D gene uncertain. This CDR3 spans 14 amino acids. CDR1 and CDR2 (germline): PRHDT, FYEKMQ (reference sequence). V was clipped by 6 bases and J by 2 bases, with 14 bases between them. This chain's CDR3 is CASRASSTTYEQYF. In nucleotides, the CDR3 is TGTGCCAGCAGAGCCAGCTCAACTACCTACGAGCAGTACTTC.

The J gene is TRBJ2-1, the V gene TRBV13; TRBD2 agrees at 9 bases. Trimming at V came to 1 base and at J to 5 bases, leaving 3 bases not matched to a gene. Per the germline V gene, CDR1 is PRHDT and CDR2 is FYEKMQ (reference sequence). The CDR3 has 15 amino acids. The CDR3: CASSLVAGAHNEQFF. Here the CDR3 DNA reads TGTGCCAGCAGCTTAGTAGCGGGGGCCCACAATGAGCAGTTCTTC. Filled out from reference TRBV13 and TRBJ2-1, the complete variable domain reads AAGVIQSPRHLIKEKRETATLKCYPIPRHDTVYWYQQGPGQDPQFLISFYEKMQSDKGSIPDRFSAQQFSDYHSELNMSSLELGDSALYFCASSLVAGAHNEQFFGPGTRLTVL.

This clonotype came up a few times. The CDR3 DNA reads as TGTGCCAGCAGTTTGGGGACTAGCGGGAGTTTCACCTACGAGCAGTACTTC. It encodes CASSLGTSGSFTYEQYF. The chain combines TRBV27 with TRBJ2-7; 14 bases align to TRBD2. CDR1 MNHEY and CDR2 SMNVEV come from the germline V gene (reference sequence). The CDR3 is made up of 17 amino acids. With V trimmed by 3 bases and J by 2 bases, 6 bases remained unmatched.

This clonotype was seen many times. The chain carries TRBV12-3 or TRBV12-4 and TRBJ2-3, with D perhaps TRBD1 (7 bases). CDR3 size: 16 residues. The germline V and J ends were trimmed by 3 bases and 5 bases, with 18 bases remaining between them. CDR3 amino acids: CASSLEGAIAEDTQYF. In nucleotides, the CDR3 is TGTGCCAGCAGTTTGGAGGGGGCGATCGCGGAAGATACGCAGTATTTT.

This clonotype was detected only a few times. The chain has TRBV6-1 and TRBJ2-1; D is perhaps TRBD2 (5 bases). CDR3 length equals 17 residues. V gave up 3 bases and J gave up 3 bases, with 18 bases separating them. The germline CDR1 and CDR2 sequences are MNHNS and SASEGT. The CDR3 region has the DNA TGTGCCAGCAGTGATCTTTGGTCCAGAAGCGGCTACAATGAGCAGTTCTTC. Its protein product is CASSDLWSRSGYNEQFF.

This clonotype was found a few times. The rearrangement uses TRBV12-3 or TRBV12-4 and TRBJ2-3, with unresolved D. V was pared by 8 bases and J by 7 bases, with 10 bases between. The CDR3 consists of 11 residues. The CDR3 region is CASLGTNTQYF. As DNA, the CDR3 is TGTGCCAGCCTGGGTACTAATACGCAGTATTTT.

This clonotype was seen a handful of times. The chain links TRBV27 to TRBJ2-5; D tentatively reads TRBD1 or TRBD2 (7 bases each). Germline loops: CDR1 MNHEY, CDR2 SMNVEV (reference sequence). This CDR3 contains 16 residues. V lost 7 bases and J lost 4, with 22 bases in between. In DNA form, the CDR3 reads TGTGCCAGCATTCCTTTGGGGGAGGGGGCGAGAGAGACCCAGTACTTC. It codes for CASIPLGEGARETQYF.

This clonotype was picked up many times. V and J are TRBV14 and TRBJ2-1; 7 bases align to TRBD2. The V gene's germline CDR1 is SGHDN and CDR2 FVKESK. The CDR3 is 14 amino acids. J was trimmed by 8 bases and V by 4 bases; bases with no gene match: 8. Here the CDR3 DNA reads TGTGCCAGCAGCCCGTTTGCGGGAGCATATGAGCAGTTCTTC. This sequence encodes CASSPFAGAYEQFF.

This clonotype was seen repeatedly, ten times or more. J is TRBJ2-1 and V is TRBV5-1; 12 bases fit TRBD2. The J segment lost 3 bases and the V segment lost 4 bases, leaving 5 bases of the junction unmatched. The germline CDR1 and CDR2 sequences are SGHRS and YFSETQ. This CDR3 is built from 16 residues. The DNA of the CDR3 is TGCGCCAGCAGCACTACTAGCGGGGGGTACTACAATGAGCAGTTCTTC. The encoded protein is CASSTTSGGYYNEQFF.

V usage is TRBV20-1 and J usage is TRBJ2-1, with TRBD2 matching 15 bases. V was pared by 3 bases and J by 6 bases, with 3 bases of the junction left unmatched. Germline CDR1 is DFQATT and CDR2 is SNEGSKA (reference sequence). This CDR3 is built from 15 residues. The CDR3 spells CSAREGLAGGNEQFF. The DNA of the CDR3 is TGCAGTGCTAGGGAGGGACTAGCGGGAGGCAATGAGCAGTTCTTC.

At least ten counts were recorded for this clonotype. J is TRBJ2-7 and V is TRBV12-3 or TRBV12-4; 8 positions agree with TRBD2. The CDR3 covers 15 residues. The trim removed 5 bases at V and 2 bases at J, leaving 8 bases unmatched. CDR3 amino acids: CASSGSSGTPYEQYF. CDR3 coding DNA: TGTGCCAGCAGTGGGAGTAGCGGGACACCCTACGAGCAGTACTTC.

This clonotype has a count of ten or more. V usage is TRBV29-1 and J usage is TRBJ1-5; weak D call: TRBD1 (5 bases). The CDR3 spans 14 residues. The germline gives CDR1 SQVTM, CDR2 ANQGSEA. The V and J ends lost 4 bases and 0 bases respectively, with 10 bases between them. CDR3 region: CSVGMGDSNQPQHF. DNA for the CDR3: TGCAGCGTTGGGATGGGGGATAGCAATCAGCCCCAGCATTTT.

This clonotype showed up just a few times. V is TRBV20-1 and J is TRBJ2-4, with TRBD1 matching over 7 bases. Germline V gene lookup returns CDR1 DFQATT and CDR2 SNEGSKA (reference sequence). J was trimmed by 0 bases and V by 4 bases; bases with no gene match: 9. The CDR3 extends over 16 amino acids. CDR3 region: CSATDTGELAKNIQYF. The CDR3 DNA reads TGCAGTGCTACCGACACAGGGGAGCTAGCCAAAAACATTCAGTACTTC.

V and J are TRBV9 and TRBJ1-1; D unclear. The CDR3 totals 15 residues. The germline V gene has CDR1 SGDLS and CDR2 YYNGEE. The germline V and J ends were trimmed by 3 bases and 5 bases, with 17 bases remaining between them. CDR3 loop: CASSAGRVGRTEAFF. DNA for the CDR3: TGTGCCAGCAGCGCCGGAAGGGTTGGGAGGACTGAAGCTTTCTTT. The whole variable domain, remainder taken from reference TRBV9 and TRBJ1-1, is DSGVTQTPKHLITATGQRVTLRCSPRSGDLSVYWYQQSLDQGLQFLIQYYNGEERAKGNILERFSAQQFPDLHSELNLSSLELGDSALYFCASSAGRVGRTEAFFGQGTRLTVV.